A single TCR beta chain is shown here with its context. Antigen specificity is unknown. These data originate in a study of beta chain features in type 1 diabetes. Whole-study findings and limits: Researchers report that Type 1 diabetes patients had moderately but significantly shorter TCRB CDR3s across all four CD4+ subsets. Any HLA-type effect on TCRB rearrangement remained unresolved here. Compared to healthy donors, patients appeared to have naive, central memory and Treg TCRB repertoires that were more alike.

Expressed TCRB transcripts were sequenced after all isolated RNA was converted to cDNA. Some clones are missing from TCRdb's copy, which holds only in-frame ones; the method was immunoSEQ multiplex PCR. The table shows about 140,000 clones, with 9% to 10% occurring only once. Germline V gives CDR1 MGHDK, CDR2 SYGVNS. CDR3 length: 12 residues. V shed 6 bases and J shed 2 bases, with 5 bases lying between them. The chain is built from TRBV25-1 and TRBJ1-3; D not certain. The clonotype was recovered from a middle-aged woman in good health. The sequenced material came from central memory CD4+ T cells from blood. CDR3 residues: CASSLPGNTIYF. DNA of the CDR3: TGTGCCAGCAGCCTACCTGGAAACACCATATATTTT.